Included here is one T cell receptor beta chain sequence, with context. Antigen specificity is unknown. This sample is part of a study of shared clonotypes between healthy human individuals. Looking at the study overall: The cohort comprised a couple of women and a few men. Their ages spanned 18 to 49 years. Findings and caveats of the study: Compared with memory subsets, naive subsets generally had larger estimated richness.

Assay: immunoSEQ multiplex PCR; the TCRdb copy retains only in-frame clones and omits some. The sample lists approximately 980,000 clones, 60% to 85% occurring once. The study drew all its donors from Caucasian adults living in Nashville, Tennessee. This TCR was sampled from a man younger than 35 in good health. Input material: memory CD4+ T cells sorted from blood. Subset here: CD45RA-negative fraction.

The DNA for the CDR3 is TGTGCCAGCAGTGCACACAGGGATGGCTACACCTTC. It encodes CASSAHRDGYTF. This chain links TRBV6-1 with TRBJ1-2, with D possibly matching TRBD1 (6 bases). Germline CDR1 is MNHNS and CDR2 is SASEGT. This CDR3 spans 12 amino acids. V lost 4 bases and J 6 bases, leaving 9 bases between the germline ends.